The subject of this entry is one T cell receptor (beta chain). How the authors handled the data: Estimation of nucleated cell counts was performed using reference gene primer amplification. Sequencing used immunoSEQ multiplex PCR; TCRdb keeps in-frame clones, though not all of them. V and J calls and clone size are as listed in that table; D and trimming were resolved from the DNA. The top ten clones hold about an eighth of a sample with over 250,000 clones, roughly 85% of them seen once. The sample comes from a study of blood T cell repertoires in COVID-19. About the study: Sample material is recorded as cDNA or gDNA derived from T cells, B-cell-depleted T cells, or PBMCs.

Trimming cost V 4 bases and J 2 bases; bases outside gene matches: 4. The CDR3 contains 15 residues. CDR1 is SGDLS, CDR2 YYNGEE, per germline. This clonotype was sampled from a human donor in a cohort sampled during active COVID-19. Sequenced material: peripheral blood. The chain carries TRBV9 and TRBJ2-2; TRBD2 aligns across 8 bases. The CDR3 sequence is CASSPSGGNTGELFF. The CDR3 DNA is TGTGCCAGCAGCCCCAGCGGGGGTAACACCGGGGAGCTGTTTTTT. Combining the CDR3 with reference TRBV9 and TRBJ2-2 gives the whole variable domain DSGVTQTPKHLITATGQRVTLRCSPRSGDLSVYWYQQSLDQGLQFLIQYYNGEERAKGNILERFSAQQFPDLHSELNLSSLELGDSALYFCASSPSGGNTGELFFGEGSRLTVL.